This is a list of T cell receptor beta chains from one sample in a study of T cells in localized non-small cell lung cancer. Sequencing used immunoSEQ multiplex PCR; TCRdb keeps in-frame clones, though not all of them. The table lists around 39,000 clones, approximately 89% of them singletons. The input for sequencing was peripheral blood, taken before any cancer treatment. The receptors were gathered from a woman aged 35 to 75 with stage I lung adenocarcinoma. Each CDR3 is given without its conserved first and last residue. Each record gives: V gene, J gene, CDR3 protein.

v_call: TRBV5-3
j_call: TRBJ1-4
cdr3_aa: ASSGANEKLF

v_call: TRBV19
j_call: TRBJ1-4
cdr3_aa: ASKRWGSTATNEKLF

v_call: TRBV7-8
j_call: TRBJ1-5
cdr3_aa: ASSLAFQGNQPQH

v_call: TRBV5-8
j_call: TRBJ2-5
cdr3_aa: ASSLGLQPATQY

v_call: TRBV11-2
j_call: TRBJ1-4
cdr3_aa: ASSRGVGEKLF

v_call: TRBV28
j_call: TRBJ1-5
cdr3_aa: ASSLIQGHQPQH

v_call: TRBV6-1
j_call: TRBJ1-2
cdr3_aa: ASSEADTGQPYYGYT

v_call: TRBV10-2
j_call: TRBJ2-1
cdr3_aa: AGAGEANEQF

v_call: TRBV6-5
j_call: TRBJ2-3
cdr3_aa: ASATGGTDTQY

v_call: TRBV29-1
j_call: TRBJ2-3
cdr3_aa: SVRDGLSDTQY

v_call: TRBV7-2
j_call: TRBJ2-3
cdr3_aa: ASSKRGTTWTDTQY

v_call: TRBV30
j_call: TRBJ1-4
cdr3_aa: AWNDRVGEKLF

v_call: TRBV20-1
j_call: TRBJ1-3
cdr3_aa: SARSGNTIY

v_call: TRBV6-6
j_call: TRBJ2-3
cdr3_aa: ASSYMGGQGDTQY

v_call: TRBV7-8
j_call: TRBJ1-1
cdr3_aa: ASSLEHRNTEAF

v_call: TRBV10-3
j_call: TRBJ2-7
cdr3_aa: AISESTGLAGTGGSYEQY

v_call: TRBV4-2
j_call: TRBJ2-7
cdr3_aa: ASSQDNLAGRGGEQY

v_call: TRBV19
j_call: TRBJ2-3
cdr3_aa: ASSIDLSRRPGADTQY

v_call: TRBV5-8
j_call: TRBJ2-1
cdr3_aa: ASSLEIDLDAYNEQF

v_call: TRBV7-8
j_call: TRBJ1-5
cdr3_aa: ASSYRTGNQPQH

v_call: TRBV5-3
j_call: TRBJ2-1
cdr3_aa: ARSLSPRSNNEQF

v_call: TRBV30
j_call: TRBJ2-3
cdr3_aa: AWSVQAGRGNTQY

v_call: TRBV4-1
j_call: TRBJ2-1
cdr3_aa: ASAPGRSSYNEQF

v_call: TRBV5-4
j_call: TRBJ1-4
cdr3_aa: ASSIRQGAGEKLF

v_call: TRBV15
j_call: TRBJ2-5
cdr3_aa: ATSRDRRGWETQY

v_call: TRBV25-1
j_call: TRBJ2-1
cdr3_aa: AGITPYNEQF

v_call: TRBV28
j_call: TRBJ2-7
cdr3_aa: ASSLGSEQY

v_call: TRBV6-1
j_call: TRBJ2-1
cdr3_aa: ASSESVGNEQF

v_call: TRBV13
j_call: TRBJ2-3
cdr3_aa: ASSSRTSGVTDTQY

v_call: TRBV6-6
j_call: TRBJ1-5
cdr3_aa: ASSSPGRPQH

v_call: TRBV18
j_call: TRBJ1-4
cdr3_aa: ASSRGQAEGEKLF